Listed below are T cell receptor beta chains from one sample, sequenced in a study of PD-L1 blockade in urothelial cancer. The method was immunoSEQ multiplex PCR; TCRdb's version includes in-frame clones alone and lacks a portion of them. This sample has roughly 32,000 clones, with approximately 82% found just once. The specimen comprised PBMCs, sampled around atezolizumab (anti-PD-L1) treatment. The origin of the receptors is a man in his 60s with urothelial cancer. Both conserved end residues are part of each CDR3. Fields, in order: CDR3 length, clone size, D gene, J gene, V gene, CDR3 DNA, CDR3 protein. D genes are given only for firm matches. Size values are once, few and many counts, or a class for expanded clones, and some rows have none.

13,.,TRBD2,TRBJ2-5,TRBV5-1,TGCGCCAGCAGCTTGGGACTAGCTGAGACCCAGTACTTC,CASSLGLAETQYF
14,.,.,TRBJ2-7,TRBV9,TGTGCCAGCAGCACGCACTTTAGCTCCTACGAGCAGTACTTC,CASSTHFSSYEQYF
15,once,.,TRBJ2-3,TRBV5-1,TGCGCCAGCAGCTTTTCTAGACCTAGCACAGATACGCAGTATTTT,CASSFSRPSTDTQYF
15,.,.,TRBJ2-7,TRBV5-1,TGCGCCAGCAGCTTACTCTTTACAGGGTCTAACGAGCAGTACTTC,CASSLLFTGSNEQYF
13,.,TRBD1,TRBJ1-2,TRBV6-5,TGTGCCAGCACCCAAGAGGGGGCTGGGGGCTACACCTTC,CASTQEGAGGYTF
16,.,.,TRBJ2-1,TRBV6-6,TGTGCCAGCAGTTACTCCACAGGGTTTTCCTACAATGAGCAGTTCTTC,CASSYSTGFSYNEQFF
17,once,TRBD2,TRBJ2-7,TRBV11-1,TGTGCCAGCAGCTTAGATGAGTACGGGACTAGCGGTAGTGGGCAGTACTTC,CASSLDEYGTSGSGQYF
16,.,TRBD1,TRBJ1-6,TRBV28,TGTGCCAGCAGCCGCCCCCCGGGACAGAAGAAGTCACCCCTCCACTTT,CASSRPPGQKKSPLHF
13,.,.,TRBJ2-5,TRBV9,TGTGCCAGCAGCTTACGGGGCCAAGAGACCCAGTACTTC,CASSLRGQETQYF
15,.,TRBD1,TRBJ2-7,TRBV7-2,TGTGCCAGCAGCTTAAGTTGGGACAGTCCCTACGAGCAGTACTTC,CASSLSWDSPYEQYF
14,.,.,TRBJ1-2,TRBV5-4,TGTGCCAGCAGCTTGGTGGGCATCAACTATGGCTACACCTTC,CASSLVGINYGYTF
16,.,.,TRBJ2-7,TRBV6-1,TGTGCCAGCAGTGAAAGGCCGGTTAACAGGGCGGGCGAGCAGTACTTC,CASSERPVNRAGEQYF
13,.,.,TRBJ1-2,TRBV5-4,TGTGCCAGCAGCCCAACGGTCCGCCGAGGCTACACCTTC,CASSPTVRRGYTF
11,few,.,TRBJ1-1,TRBV4-2,TGTGCCAGCAGCCAAGCAGTTGAAGCTTTCTTT,CASSQAVEAFF
16,.,TRBD1,TRBJ1-4,TRBV7-8,TGTGCCAGCAGCCTGCGTTCGGGACAGGGTAATGAAAAACTGTTTTTT,CASSLRSGQGNEKLFF
13,few,.,TRBJ2-7,TRBV4-3,TGCGCCAGCAGTCTGCCAGAAACCTACGAGCAGTACTTC,CASSLPETYEQYF
14,.,.,TRBJ1-4,TRBV7-9,TGTGCCAGCAGCTTGGGCTCCGCTAATGAAAAACTGTTTTTT,CASSLGSANEKLFF
15,.,TRBD2,TRBJ2-7,TRBV18,TGTGCCAGCTCACCAATAGGGACTAGCGGTCTCGAGCAGTACTTC,CASSPIGTSGLEQYF
15,.,.,TRBJ1-4,TRBV5-1,TGCGCCAGCAGCTTGTCCGGTCCAACTAATGAAAAACTGTTTTTT,CASSLSGPTNEKLFF
19,.,TRBD1,TRBJ2-6,TRBV14,TGTGCCAGCAGCCACATCCGGGACAGGGCCCTCTCTGGGGCCAACGTCCTGACTTTC,CASSHIRDRALSGANVLTF
15,.,.,TRBJ1-5,TRBV5-1,TGCGCCAGCAGCCCAGAGGGGGGGAAGGGTCAGCCCCAGCATTTT,CASSPEGGKGQPQHF
15,few,.,TRBJ1-1,TRBV27,TGTGCCAGCAGTTTTTCTTGGCAGATGAACACTGAAGCTTTCTTT,CASSFSWQMNTEAFF
15,.,.,TRBJ2-7,TRBV4-1,TGCGCCAGCAGCCTAGAAAGTATCGGGAACTACGAGCAGTACTTC,CASSLESIGNYEQYF
14,.,.,TRBJ2-5,TRBV14,TGTGCCAGCAGTCCTAGACAGAAACAAGAGACCCAGTACTTC,CASSPRQKQETQYF
14,.,TRBD1,TRBJ1-2,TRBV5-6,TGTGCCAGCAGCGCGGGCGCCAGGGGGTCTGGCTACACCTTC,CASSAGARGSGYTF
15,.,TRBD1,TRBJ2-6,TRBV5-8,TGTGCCAGCAGCACTGACAGGGCTGGGGCCAACGTCCTGACTTTC,CASSTDRAGANVLTF
15,.,TRBD1,TRBJ2-7,TRBV10-3,TGTGCCATCAGTGAGCCGGGACAGGACTCCTACGAGCAGTACTTC,CAISEPGQDSYEQYF
12,.,.,TRBJ1-5,TRBV2,TGTGCCAGCAGTGTGGGGAGGCAGCCCCAGCATTTT,CASSVGRQPQHF
16,few,.,TRBJ2-7,TRBV5-1,TGCGCCAGCAGCTTGGTGCCGCCGGGGAGTTCATACGAGCAGTACTTC,CASSLVPPGSSYEQYF